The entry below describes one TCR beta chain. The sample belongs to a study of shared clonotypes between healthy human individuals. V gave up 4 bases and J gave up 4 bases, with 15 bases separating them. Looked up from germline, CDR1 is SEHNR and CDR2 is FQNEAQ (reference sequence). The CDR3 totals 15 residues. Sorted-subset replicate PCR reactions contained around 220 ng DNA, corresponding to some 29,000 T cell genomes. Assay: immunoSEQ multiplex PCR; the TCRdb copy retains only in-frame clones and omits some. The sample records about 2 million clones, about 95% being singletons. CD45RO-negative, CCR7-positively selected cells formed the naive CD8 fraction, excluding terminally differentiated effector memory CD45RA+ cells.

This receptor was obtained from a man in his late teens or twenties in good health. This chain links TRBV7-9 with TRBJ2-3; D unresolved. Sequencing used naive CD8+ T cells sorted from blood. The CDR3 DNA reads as TGTGCCAGCAGCTCCCAGCTAGTGGGTGCAGATACGCAGTATTTT. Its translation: CASSSQLVGADTQYF.